Listed below are T cell receptor beta chains from one sample, sequenced in a study of shared clonotypes between healthy human individuals. Produced via immunoSEQ multiplex PCR; TCRdb's table is partial and in-frame only. This sample carries hundreds of thousands of clones, around 70% of them seen once, and the ten largest clones take 10%. Specimen: memory CD4+ T cells sorted from blood. All receptors come from a man aged 30 to 45 in good health. Both conserved end residues are trimmed from each CDR3.

TRBJ2-7 TRBV2 ASSGQGAEKY
TRBJ2-7 TRBV27 ASSLFLEGPYEQY
TRBJ2-7 TRBV6-5 ASSSPTSGSMYEQY
TRBJ2-5 TRBV7-9 ASSLIAETQY
TRBJ2-3 TRBV20-1 SAWDFNTQY
TRBJ1-1 TRBV11-2 ASTQWGMNTEAF
TRBJ2-3 TRBV19 ASSRTGGRTDTQY
TRBJ2-1 TRBV11-3 ASSSGGSSNEQF
TRBJ1-4 TRBV7-9 ASSLRELSTNEKLF
TRBJ1-5 TRBV5-4 ASSLAGQKSPLSNQPQH
TRBJ2-2 TRBV4-1 ASTRGLLAGGPGELF
TRBJ2-7 TRBV7-2 ASSPPRPRVYEQY
TRBJ2-1 TRBV7-2 ASSFTGTSGRIYNEQF
TRBJ1-3 TRBV18 ASSLISGNTIY
TRBJ2-6 TRBV10-3 AINGQANSGANVLT
TRBJ1-1 TRBV28 ASFASGGRAEAF
TRBJ2-7 TRBV19 ASSRGSPPYEQY
TRBJ1-2 TRBV18 ASSPRGTEKSGYT
TRBJ1-1 TRBV27 ASSRTLTGDTEAF
TRBJ1-5 TRBV6-6 ASSVMADRNQPQH
TRBJ2-2 TRBV29-1 SVEARVGISTGELF
TRBJ1-2 TRBV6-6 ASSPGTGFSYGYT
TRBJ2-5 TRBV29-1 SARTDQETQY
TRBJ1-4 TRBV6-1 ASRLSSGGFGKLF
TRBJ1-1 TRBV2 ASSEGTGWAF
TRBJ2-7 TRBV11-2 ASSLDRLPLSYEQY
TRBJ2-1 TRBV30 AWSEPGQGTRQF
TRBJ2-3 TRBV2 ASRDSRSGTQY
TRBJ2-7 TRBV10-2 ASSESTGGGYEQY
TRBJ2-1 TRBV29-1 SVEHMGLEGHEQF
TRBJ2-2 TRBV18 ASSPLSTSGSFGGELF
TRBJ2-1 TRBV18 ASSVGSGGTSYNEQF
TRBJ2-5 TRBV5-1 ASSLQGGQETQY
TRBJ2-2 TRBV4-1 ASSQADGSKTGELF
TRBJ2-6 TRBV5-4 ASSLGGVAFSGANVLT
TRBJ2-1 TRBV14 ASSQIIGTGAF
TRBJ1-2 TRBV27 ASRGGDRAYGYT
TRBJ1-1 TRBV9 ASSVAGQGTEAF
TRBJ2-1 TRBV7-9 ASNSYLNEQF
TRBJ2-1 TRBV5-4 ASSLGQRRSVNEQF
TRBJ1-4 TRBV7-6 ASSLVSGTSEKLF
TRBJ1-2 TRBV27 ASSFGRNYGYT
TRBJ1-2 TRBV5-4 ASSLGKGGNYGYT
TRBJ2-1 TRBV4-1 ASSQGLLAGKEQF